The clone carrying this T cell receptor beta chain was recorded a few times. Its cognate antigen is unknown. The data were obtained in a study of blood T cells in healthy people across ages. Whole-study results and caveats: Because donor CMV status was unknown, expanded clonotype changes were possibly confounded.

PCR was performed a second time for about 7 to 11 cycles using a sample-barcoded 5' primer and a J-beta primer mix. Every cDNA molecule carried a tag from a template-switch adaptor bearing 12 random nucleotides. TCRdb reprocessed the 5' RACE reads with MiXCR, giving one entry per CDR3 protein. Among about 1.5 million distinct CDR3 sequences, 35% to 45% were seen once, and the ten largest hold about 4%. V gave up 0 bases and J gave up 5 bases; unmatched junction bases: 7. The germline gives CDR1 LGHNA, CDR2 YSLEER. The CDR3 covers 16 residues. The clonotype originates from a woman younger than 35 in good health. The chain combines TRBV4-3 with TRBJ2-3, with TRBD1 matching 8 bases. Sequencing was done on a sample of blood. The CDR3 DNA follows: TGCGCCAGCAGCCAAGACCCCAGGGGGCTTGGAGATACGCAGTATTTT. Encoded protein: CASSQDPRGLGDTQYF.